A selection of T cell receptor beta chains follows, all from one sample in a study of identical twins. MiXCR, run by TCRdb on the 5' RACE reads, gives a single entry per CDR3 protein. The table records a few hundred thousand distinct CDR3 sequences, roughly a quarter of them present only once. These data were likewise used in another study, on T cells expressing NK-cell markers.

What was sequenced was CD4+ T cells sorted from blood. Receptor source: a woman aged 18-35 years in good health. Each CDR3 is given with its conserved first and last residue. Fields, in order: CDR3 length, clone size, V gene, D gene, J gene, CDR3 DNA, CDR3 protein. D genes are given only for firm matches. Size is stated for part of the rows, as once, few or many counts, or as a class when the clone is expanded.

>15|few|TRBV5-1|-|TRBJ1-1
TGCGCCAGCAGCTTGGGTGAAGGGTGGGGGTCTGAAGCTTTCTTT
CASSLGEGWGSEAFF
>13|-|TRBV20-1|-|TRBJ1-1
TGCAGTGCAACGGGACGGACGAACACTGAAGCTTTCTTT
CSATGRTNTEAFF
>17|-|TRBV6-2/TRBV6-3|TRBD2|TRBJ2-1
TGTGCCAGCAGTTACAGTCGCGGGAGGGCCAACTACAATGAGCAGTTCTTC
CASSYSRGRANYNEQFF
>14|-|TRBV19|-|TRBJ2-7
TGTGCCAGTAGTCCATGGCCACCTTACACCGGGCAGTACTTC
CASSPWPPYTGQYF
>11|-|TRBV20-1|-|TRBJ2-5
TGCAGTGCTAGTAGTCAAGAGACCCAGTACTTC
CSASSQETQYF
>16|-|TRBV7-8|TRBD2|TRBJ2-1
TGTGCCAGCAGCACGGGGACTAGCGGGGGGGCCCATGAGCAGTTCTTC
CASSTGTSGGAHEQFF
>15|once|TRBV6-5|-|TRBJ2-5
TGTGCCAGCAGTTCCTTACGTTGGGGGGAAAAGACCCAGTACTTC
CASSSLRWGEKTQYF
>15|-|TRBV5-1|-|TRBJ1-1
TGCGCCAGCAGCTTACTAGGGGTGCAGAACACTGAAGCTTTCTTT
CASSLLGVQNTEAFF
>14|-|TRBV25-1|-|TRBJ2-1
TGTGCCAGCAGTGAACCGGGCTATTCCGCTGAGCAGTTCTTC
CASSEPGYSAEQFF
>15|-|TRBV27|-|TRBJ2-3
TGTGCCAGCAGTGTATGGCCGACTAGTATAGATACGCAGTATTTT
CASSVWPTSIDTQYF
>16|-|TRBV4-2|-|TRBJ2-7
TGTGCCATCGGCCCCGGGCTCCTCAGGGGTAACCACGAGCAGTACTTC
CAIGPGLLRGNHEQYF
>11|once|TRBV20-1|-|TRBJ2-1
TGCAGCGGGGACGATCACAATGAGCAGTTCTTC
CSGDDHNEQFF
>14|-|TRBV12-3/TRBV12-4|TRBD1|TRBJ1-2
TGTGCCAGCAGAGTTGGGACAGGGAACTATGGCTACACCTTC
CASRVGTGNYGYTF
>15|-|TRBV11-2|TRBD1|TRBJ2-3
TGTGCCAGCAGCTTCGGACAGGGGGCGCGGGATACGCAGTATTTT
CASSFGQGARDTQYF
>15|-|TRBV5-6|-|TRBJ1-5
TGTGCCAGCAGCCAACTAGGACAGAATAATCAGCCCCAGCATTTT
CASSQLGQNNQPQHF
>14|-|TRBV2|-|TRBJ2-5
TGTGCCAGCAGTTATCTCCCCGCGGGGGAGACCCAGTACTTC
CASSYLPAGETQYF
>15|-|TRBV7-9|-|TRBJ2-7
TGTGCCAGCAGCTTAGCTGACAGAGACTTGTACGAGCAGTACTTC
CASSLADRDLYEQYF
>16|-|TRBV7-2|TRBD2|TRBJ2-7
TGTGCCAGCAGCCTTAGAACTAGCGGGAAAGCCTACGAGCAGTACTTC
CASSLRTSGKAYEQYF
>15|-|TRBV5-1|-|TRBJ2-5
TGCGCCAGCAGCTTAGGACACCTGGCGGAGGAGACCCAGTACTTC
CASSLGHLAEETQYF
>14|few|TRBV5-1|-|TRBJ2-2
TGCGCCAGCAGCTCTGGATTTCGGACCGGGGAGCTGTTTTTT
CASSSGFRTGELFF
>13|few|TRBV27|TRBD1|TRBJ1-2
TGTGCCAGCAGTTCCAGGACAGGCTATGGCTACACCTTC
CASSSRTGYGYTF
>14|-|TRBV7-9|-|TRBJ1-1
TGTGCCAGCAGCTCCAGGGAAATGAACACTGAAGCTTTCTTT
CASSSREMNTEAFF
>13|-|TRBV7-2|-|TRBJ2-7
TGTGCCAGCATCACCTCCGGCTTTCGCGAGCAGTACTTC
CASITSGFREQYF
>16|few|TRBV29-1|-|TRBJ2-7
TGCAGCGTCAGGGGATATCCGGGACTCCTATCCTACGAGCAGTACTTC
CSVRGYPGLLSYEQYF
>15|-|TRBV5-5|-|TRBJ1-1
TGTGCCAGCAGCAGCCTCGGGGGGTCCCCCACTGAAGCTTTCTTT
CASSSLGGSPTEAFF
>15|-|TRBV9|-|TRBJ2-3
TGTGCCAGCAGCGTAGGCTGGGCCTCCACAGATACGCAGTATTTT
CASSVGWASTDTQYF
>13|-|TRBV11-2|-|TRBJ2-3
TGTGCCAGCAGCTGGACTGTCGTGGATACGCAGTATTTT
CASSWTVVDTQYF
>14|-|TRBV5-1|-|TRBJ2-2
TGCGCCAGCAGCTTGGAAAGCTACACCGGGGAGCTGTTTTTT
CASSLESYTGELFF
>14|few|TRBV12-3/TRBV12-4|-|TRBJ2-5
TGTGCCAGCAGAACGGGGACAACACAAGAGACCCAGTACTTC
CASRTGTTQETQYF
>15|-|TRBV20-1|-|TRBJ2-1
TGCAGTGCTAGCCCCCGTTGGACCGGCCATAATGAGCAGTTCTTC
CSASPRWTGHNEQFF
>15|-|TRBV5-1|TRBD2|TRBJ2-2
TGCGCCAGCAGCCGATCCGGGGAGGGGCCCGGGGAGCTGTTTTTT
CASSRSGEGPGELFF
>13|few|TRBV3-1|-|TRBJ2-7
TGTGCCAGCAGCCAAATCATCCTGCACGAGCAGTACTTC
CASSQIILHEQYF
>15|-|TRBV20-1|TRBD2|TRBJ2-3
TGCAGTGCTAGAGTGAAGCGGGGTCGCACAGATACGCAGTATTTT
CSARVKRGRTDTQYF
>18|few|TRBV11-2|TRBD2|TRBJ2-2
TGTGCCAGCAGCTTTCTAGCGGGAGGTCCCGATGGGACCGGGGAGCTGTTTTTT
CASSFLAGGPDGTGELFF
>12|-|TRBV20-1|-|TRBJ1-1
TGCAGTGCCACCGGACAGAACACTGAAGCTTTCTTT
CSATGQNTEAFF
>13|few|TRBV12-3/TRBV12-4|TRBD1|TRBJ1-2
TGTGCCAGCACCCAGGGACAGGGAGTCGGCTACACCTTC
CASTQGQGVGYTF
>16|-|TRBV7-7|-|TRBJ1-1
TGTGCTAGCAGCTTAGCAGAGGACACGGCGAGCACTGAAGCTTTCTTT
CASSLAEDTASTEAFF
>11|few|TRBV20-1|-|TRBJ1-1
TGCTGCCAAGAGAAGAACACTGAAGCTTTCTTT
CCQEKNTEAFF
>14|many|TRBV7-9|TRBD1|TRBJ2-7
TGTGCCAGCAGCCCCGGGACAGGGAATTACGAGCAGTACTTC
CASSPGTGNYEQYF
>13|few|TRBV2|-|TRBJ1-4
TGTGCCAGCAGTCCGAGAAGCGGGGAAAAACTGTTTTTT
CASSPRSGEKLFF
>16|-|TRBV20-1|TRBD2|TRBJ2-1
TGCAGTGCTAGAAAAAGGACTAGCGGGATATACAATGAGCAGTTCTTC
CSARKRTSGIYNEQFF
>19|few|TRBV6-1|TRBD1|TRBJ2-2
TGTGCCAGCAGCAACCGGGGGACAGGGAAGGTTGGGTCCACCGGGGAGCTGTTTTTT
CASSNRGTGKVGSTGELFF
>15|-|TRBV27|TRBD1|TRBJ2-7
TGTGCCAGCAGTCTCTGGAGACAGGGGAAGTACGAGCAGTACTTC
CASSLWRQGKYEQYF
>15|many|TRBV6-1|TRBD2|TRBJ2-1
TGTGCCAGCAGGGGGAGCGGGAGGGGATACAATGAGCAGTTCTTC
CASRGSGRGYNEQFF
>17|-|TRBV12-3/TRBV12-4|-|TRBJ1-1
TGTGCCAGCAGGCAGAGTAACAGGGAGTTTGGACACACTGAAGCTTTCTTT
CASRQSNREFGHTEAFF
>13|-|TRBV30|-|TRBJ2-7
TGTGCCTGGAGCTTAACCCAGGTTCGCGAGCAGTACTTC
CAWSLTQVREQYF
>10|-|TRBV20-1|-|TRBJ2-1
TGCAGTGCTGAGGACAATGAGCAGTTCTTC
CSAEDNEQFF
>14|-|TRBV6-1|-|TRBJ2-7
TGTGCCAGCAGTGTCCTCCGGGGGATCAACGAGCAGTACTTC
CASSVLRGINEQYF
>12|-|TRBV12-3/TRBV12-4|-|TRBJ1-1
TGTGCCAGCAGTCCTTCAGAGTGGCGAGCTTTCTTT
CASSPSEWRAFF
>16|few|TRBV6-1|-|TRBJ1-1
TGTGCCAGCAGTCGCCCTCTCAACCCAGGGAACACTGAAGCTTTCTTT
CASSRPLNPGNTEAFF
>13|few|TRBV12-5|-|TRBJ2-7
TGTGCTAGTGGTTTGGTACAAGGGGGAGAGCAGTACTTC
CASGLVQGGEQYF
>14|few|TRBV10-3|-|TRBJ2-1
TGTGCCATCAGCCCCCGGGACTTCTCCAATGAGCAGTTCTTC
CAISPRDFSNEQFF
>18|few|TRBV5-1|-|TRBJ2-1
TGCGCCAGCAGCTTATTTGAACCTGGGAGAAACCCGGGTAATGAGCAGTTCTTC
CASSLFEPGRNPGNEQFF
>19|-|TRBV6-5|TRBD1|TRBJ1-1
TGTGCCAGCAGTTACTCGAACCCCGGGACAGCGATGTTCAGGGGCAAAGCTTTCTTT
CASSYSNPGTAMFRGKAFF
>15|few|TRBV11-2|-|TRBJ2-3
TGTGCCAGCATCCCCGGAAGTTGGACACGAGATACGCAGTATTTT
CASIPGSWTRDTQYF